These 15 T cell receptor beta chains were sequenced from one sample in a study of blood T cells in healthy people across ages. Together with a sample-barcoded 5' primer, a J-beta primer mix was included in a second PCR lasting about 7 to 11 cycles. TCRdb fed the 5' RACE reads into MiXCR, producing one record per CDR3 protein. Of over 1.5 million distinct CDR3 sequences in the sample, around half were seen once. Sample: blood. These receptor sequences come from a middle-aged woman in good health.

A single count supports this clonotype. This chain joins TRBV27 and TRBJ2-2; 8 bases match TRBD2. The CDR3 spans 15 residues. The germline V gene encodes CDR1 MNHEY and CDR2 SMNVEV (reference sequence). The trim removed 3 bases at V and 7 bases at J, leaving 7 bases unmatched. The CDR3 reads CASSFQERGNGELFF. CDR3 nucleotide sequence: TGTGCCAGCAGTTTTCAGGAGCGGGGGAACGGGGAGCTGTTTTTT.

This chain joins TRBV18 and TRBJ2-5; 7 bases agree with TRBD1. The CDR3 has 14 amino acids. V trimming: 0 bases; J trimming: 5 bases; junction bases outside the gene matches: 3. The germline CDR1 and CDR2 sequences are KGHSH and LQKENI. The CDR3 is CASSPPGQMETQYF. The CDR3 DNA follows: TGTGCCAGCTCACCACCGGGACAGATGGAGACCCAGTACTTC.

The chain carries TRBV15 and TRBJ2-3; 8 nucleotides match TRBD2. The CDR3 sequence is 15 residues long. After removal of 5 bases from V and 2 bases from J, the junction contained 6 bases not matched to a gene. The germline V gene has CDR1 LNHNV and CDR2 YYDKDF (reference sequence). Here the CDR3 reads CATSLRGGLTDTQYF. CDR3 sequence (DNA): TGTGCCACCAGCCTCCGGGGGGGCCTCACAGATACGCAGTATTTT.

The J gene is TRBJ2-4, the V gene TRBV28, with D perhaps TRBD1 (6 bases). Germline V gene lookup returns CDR1 MDHEN and CDR2 SYDVKM. The CDR3 spans 17 residues. Trimming removed 2 bases at V and 4 bases at J, with 18 bases between. In nucleotides, the CDR3 is TGTGCCAGCAGTTTACTGCCCGGGGACAAGAATAAAAACATTCAGTACTTC. Translating it yields CASSLLPGDKNKNIQYF.

This sequence joins TRBV2 and TRBJ1-2, with D perhaps TRBD1 (6 bases). The V gene lost 2 bases and the J gene lost 5 bases, with 12 bases spanning the gap. The germline V gene encodes CDR1 SNHLY and CDR2 FYNNEI. This CDR3 has 14 residues. CDR3 region: CASSENRAIYGYTF. DNA of the CDR3: TGTGCCAGCAGTGAAAACAGGGCAATATATGGCTACACCTTC. Combining the CDR3 with reference TRBV2 and TRBJ1-2 gives the whole variable domain EPEVTQTPSHQVTQMGQEVILRCVPISNHLYFYWYRQILGQKVEFLVSFYNNEISEKSEIFDDQFSVERPDGSNFTLKIRSTKLEDSAMYFCASSENRAIYGYTFGSGTRLTVV.

The CDR3 nucleotides read TGCAGCGTTGAAGAGGAATATGGCTACACCTTC. Protein product: CSVEEEYGYTF. The rearrangement joins TRBV29-1 to TRBJ1-2; no reliable D call. CDR1 and CDR2 (germline): SQVTM, ANQGSEA. The CDR3 has 11 residues. V was cut by 0 bases and J by 5 bases, with 4 bases left in between.

In the case of this clonotype: One base away lies a much larger clone, so this may be a sequencing read error. The chain joins TRBV12-5 to TRBJ2-4, with D unclear. The J call is doubtful: the DNA matches TRBJ2-5 better. This CDR3 comprises 11 residues. Per germline, CDR1 LGHNT and CDR2 FRNRAP. Here the CDR3 reads CASGTWGTQYF. The CDR3 nucleotides are TGTGCTAGTGGTACTTGGGGGACCCAGTACTTC.

The rearrangement links TRBV2 to TRBJ2-1; a possible D gene is TRBD1 (6 bases). The V end was cut by 1 base, the J end by 6 bases, with 13 bases between. Germline V gene sequence: CDR1 SNHLY, CDR2 FYNNEI. This CDR3 spans 15 amino acids. DNA of the CDR3: TGTGCCAGCAGTGAAGAACAGGGCCATATCAATGAGCAGTTCTTC. Protein sequence: CASSEEQGHINEQFF.

This clonotype appeared a few times. The chain couples TRBV6-1 to TRBJ2-7; D might be TRBD2 (5 bases). This CDR3 spans 15 amino acids. V was clipped by 7 bases and J by 1 base, with 17 bases between them. From germline, CDR1 is MNHNS and CDR2 SASEGT. CDR3 region: CASTGVGSRSYEQYF. The CDR3 DNA reads TGTGCCAGCACCGGGGTCGGGTCTCGTTCCTACGAGCAGTACTTC.

Concerning this clonotype: The junction does not match germline at one end; this may be a read error. CDR3 DNA: TGTGCCAGCAGTGCGACAGGGGGCTCCTACGAGCAGTACTTC. Translating it yields CASSATGGSYEQYF. The chain couples TRBV5-1 to TRBJ2-7, with 9 bases matching TRBD1. The germline gives CDR1 SGHRS, CDR2 YFSETQ. The CDR3 extends over 14 amino acids.

This sequence joins TRBV10-3 and TRBJ2-5; a possible D gene is TRBD2 (6 bases). CDR3 length: 13 residues. The V end was cut by 6 bases, the J end by 0 bases, with 8 bases between. The V gene's germline CDR1 is ENHRY and CDR2 SYGVKD. CDR3 sequence (DNA): TGTGCCATCAGCGGGAGTGACCAAGAGACCCAGTACTTC. This encodes CAISGSDQETQYF.

This clonotype was observed a few times. V and J are TRBV27 and TRBJ1-2; no reliable D call. Looked up from germline, CDR1 is MNHEY and CDR2 is SMNVEV (reference sequence). This CDR3 is 14 amino acids long. V was clipped by 2 bases and J by 4 bases, with 11 bases between them. The CDR3 spells CASSLESRGYGYTF. CDR3 nucleotide sequence: TGTGCCAGCAGTTTAGAGTCCCGGGGCTATGGCTACACCTTC.

In its sample, this clonotype was seen a few times. The V call is TRBV7-9, the J call TRBJ1-2; 10 bases line up with TRBD1. J was trimmed by 7 bases and V by 7 bases; bases with no gene match: 9. Germline CDR1 is SEHNR and CDR2 is FQNEAQ (reference sequence). This CDR3 has 14 amino acids. CDR3 residues: CASTLPGQGSGYTF. CDR3 DNA sequence: TGTGCCAGCACCCTACCGGGACAGGGGTCTGGCTACACCTTC.

This clonotype appeared a few times. The chain employs TRBV20-1 and TRBJ2-3; 8 nucleotides match TRBD2. The germline CDR1 and CDR2 sequences are DFQATT and SNEGSKA (reference sequence). Unmatched junction bases numbered 5, after V lost 1 base and J lost 5 bases. CDR3 length equals 14 residues. CDR3 protein: CSARVPAGVDTQYF. CDR3 nucleotides: TGCAGTGCTAGAGTCCCAGCGGGGGTAGATACGCAGTATTTT.

On this clonotype itself: One end of the junction fails to match germline, which may point to a read error. This chain links TRBV3-1 with TRBJ2-5, with D tentatively TRBD1 (6 bases). Germline CDR1 reads LGHDT; CDR2 reads YNNKEL (reference sequence). This CDR3 comprises 14 residues. In nucleotides, the CDR3 is TGTGCCAGCGGCCAAGAGAGACAGGAAGAGACCCAGTACTTC. This translates into CASGQERQEETQYF.